The next 2 T cell receptor beta chains were all read from a single sample in a study of T cell clonality in common variable immunodeficiency. For these TCRs, the target antigens are not known. TCRdb keeps only in-frame clones here, not all; method: immunoSEQ multiplex PCR. The profile covers approximately 30,000 clones, none occurring a single time. Study-wide points: In common variable immunodeficiency, TCR beta chains reportedly carried fewer deletions and N-nucleotide insertions.

The sample consisted of peripheral blood mononuclear cells. The source of these receptors is a human donor with common variable immunodeficiency.

Of note for this clone: The read terminates 3 residues ahead of where the CDR3 ends, so the germline J gene completes it. V is TRBV7-2 and J is TRBJ1-5; a weak D match, TRBD1 (6 bases). Germline CDR1 reads SGHTA; CDR2 reads FQGNSA. The CDR3 spans 15 residues. Trimming left V 5 bases short and J 4 bases short, with 15 bases between. This CDR3 reads CASSTRGGANQPQHF. Partial CDR3 DNA: TGTGCCAGCAGCACCAGGGGAGGAGCAAATCAGCCC.

This clone was counted only a few times. The CDR3 end lies 3 residues beyond the end of the read and is filled in from the germline J gene. The rearrangement joins TRBV19 to TRBJ2-1, with TRBD2 matching 8 bases. V lost 10 bases to trimming and J lost 6 bases; unmatched junction nucleotides: 17. The germline CDR1 and CDR2 sequences are LNHDA and SQIVND (reference sequence). CDR3 length: 16 residues. The chain's CDR3 is CATSYQSAGGGNEQFF. The covered CDR3 bases are TGTGCCACTTCCTACCAGTCGGCGGGGGGAGGCAATGAG.